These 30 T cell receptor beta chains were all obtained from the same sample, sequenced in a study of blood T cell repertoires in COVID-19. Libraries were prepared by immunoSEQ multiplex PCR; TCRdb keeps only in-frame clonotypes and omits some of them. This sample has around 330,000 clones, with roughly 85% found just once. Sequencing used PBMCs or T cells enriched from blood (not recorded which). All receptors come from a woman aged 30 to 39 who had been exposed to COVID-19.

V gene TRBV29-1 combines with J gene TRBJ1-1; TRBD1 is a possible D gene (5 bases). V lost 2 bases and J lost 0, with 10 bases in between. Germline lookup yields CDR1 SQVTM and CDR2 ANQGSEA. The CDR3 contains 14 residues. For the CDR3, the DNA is TGCAGCGTTGAATTAGGGGCAATGAACACTGAAGCTTTCTTT. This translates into CSVELGAMNTEAFF.

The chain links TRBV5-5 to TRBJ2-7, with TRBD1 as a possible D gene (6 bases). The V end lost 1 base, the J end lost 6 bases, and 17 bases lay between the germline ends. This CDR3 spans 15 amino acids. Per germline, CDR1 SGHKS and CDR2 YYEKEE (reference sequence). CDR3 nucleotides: TGTGCCAGCAGCTTGAGCCAGGGGTCAGTGGGCGAGCAGTACTTC. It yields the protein CASSLSQGSVGEQYF.

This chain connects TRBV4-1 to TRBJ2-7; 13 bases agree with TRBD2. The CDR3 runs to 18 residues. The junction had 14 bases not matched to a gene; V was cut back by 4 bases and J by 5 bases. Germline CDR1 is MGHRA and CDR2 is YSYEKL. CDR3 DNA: TGCGCCAGCAGCCCTACGCTGGCCCAAGGACTAGCGGGAGACGAGCAGTACTTC. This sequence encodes CASSPTLAQGLAGDEQYF.

The CDR3 DNA reads as TGTGCCAGCAGCCAAGGGACTTTCGGGAACACCATATATTTT. Protein sequence: CASSQGTFGNTIYF. The rearrangement links TRBV4-2 to TRBJ1-3; D gene uncertain. Trimming stripped 1 base from V and 7 bases from J, with 11 bases between. This CDR3 spans 14 amino acids. Germline loops: CDR1 LGHNA, CDR2 YNFKEQ.

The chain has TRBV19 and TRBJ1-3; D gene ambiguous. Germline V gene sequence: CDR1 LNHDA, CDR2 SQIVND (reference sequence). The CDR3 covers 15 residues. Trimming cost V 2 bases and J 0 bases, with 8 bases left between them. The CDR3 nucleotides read TGTGCCAGTAGTATATTTCCTTTCTCTGGAAACACCATATATTTT. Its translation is CASSIFPFSGNTIYF.

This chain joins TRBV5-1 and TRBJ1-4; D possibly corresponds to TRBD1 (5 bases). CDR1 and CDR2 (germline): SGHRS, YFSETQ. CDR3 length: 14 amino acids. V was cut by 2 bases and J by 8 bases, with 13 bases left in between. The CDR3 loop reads CASSLQVPEEKLFF. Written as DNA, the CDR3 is TGCGCCAGCAGCTTACAGGTCCCCGAGGAAAAACTGTTTTTT.

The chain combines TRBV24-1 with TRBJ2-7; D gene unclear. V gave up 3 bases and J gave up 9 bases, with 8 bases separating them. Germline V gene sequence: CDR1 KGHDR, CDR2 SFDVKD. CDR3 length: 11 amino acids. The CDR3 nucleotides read TGTGCCACCAGTGATAGCTTCGGGCAGTACTTC. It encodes CATSDSFGQYF.

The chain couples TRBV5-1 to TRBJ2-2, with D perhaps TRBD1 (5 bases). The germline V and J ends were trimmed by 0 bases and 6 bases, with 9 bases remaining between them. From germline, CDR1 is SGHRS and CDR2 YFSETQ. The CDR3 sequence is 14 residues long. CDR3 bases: TGCGCCAGCAGCTTGGAGCCCAGGGCCGGGGAGCTGTTTTTT. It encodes CASSLEPRAGELFF.

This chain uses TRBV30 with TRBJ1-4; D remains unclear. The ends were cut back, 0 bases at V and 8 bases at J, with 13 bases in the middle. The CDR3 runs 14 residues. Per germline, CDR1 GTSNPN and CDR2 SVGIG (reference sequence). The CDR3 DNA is TGTGCCTGGAGTGTTAAAGGCACGGGGGAAAAACTGTTTTTT. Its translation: CAWSVKGTGEKLFF.

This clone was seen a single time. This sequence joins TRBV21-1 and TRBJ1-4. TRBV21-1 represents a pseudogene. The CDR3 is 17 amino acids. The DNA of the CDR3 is TGTGCCAGCAGAAAAAAACAGACTAATGCAACTAATGAAAAACTGTTTTTT. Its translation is CASRKKQTNATNEKLFF.

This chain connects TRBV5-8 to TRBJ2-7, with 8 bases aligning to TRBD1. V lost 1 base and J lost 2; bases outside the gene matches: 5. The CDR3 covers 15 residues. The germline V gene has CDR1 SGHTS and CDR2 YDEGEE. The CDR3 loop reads CASSLRHRGAYEQYF. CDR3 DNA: TGTGCCAGCAGCTTGCGACACAGGGGGGCCTACGAGCAGTACTTC.

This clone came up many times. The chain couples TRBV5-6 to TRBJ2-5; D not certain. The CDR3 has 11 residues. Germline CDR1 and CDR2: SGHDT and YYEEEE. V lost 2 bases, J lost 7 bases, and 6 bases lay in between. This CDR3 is CASSFLGTQYF. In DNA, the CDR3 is TGTGCCAGCAGCTTTCTCGGGACCCAGTACTTC.

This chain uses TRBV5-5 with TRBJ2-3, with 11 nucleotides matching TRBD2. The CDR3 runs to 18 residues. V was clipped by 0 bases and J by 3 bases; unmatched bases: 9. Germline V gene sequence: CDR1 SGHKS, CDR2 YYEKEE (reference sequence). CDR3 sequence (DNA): TGTGCCAGCAGCTTGGCCATCACTAGCGGGAGAAGGACAGATACGCAGTATTTT. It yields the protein CASSLAITSGRRTDTQYF. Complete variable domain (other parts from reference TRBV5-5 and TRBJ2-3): DAGVTQSPTHLIKTRGQQVTLRCSPISGHKSVSWYQQVLGQGPQFIFQYYEKEERGRGNFPDRFSARQFPNYSSELNVNALLLGDSALYLCASSLAITSGRRTDTQYFGPGTRLTVL.

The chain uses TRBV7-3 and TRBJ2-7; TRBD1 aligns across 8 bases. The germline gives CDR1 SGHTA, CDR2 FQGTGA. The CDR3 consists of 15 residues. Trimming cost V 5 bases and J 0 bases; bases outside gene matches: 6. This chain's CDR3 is CASSVGQGRSYEQYF. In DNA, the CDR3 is TGTGCCAGCAGCGTCGGACAGGGCCGCTCCTACGAGCAGTACTTC.

CDR3 protein: CASSFQGYTNTEAFF. The CDR3 nucleotides are TGTGCCAGCAGCTTCCAGGGGTATACGAACACTGAAGCTTTCTTT. The chain combines TRBV11-2 with TRBJ1-1; maybe TRBD1 (6 bases). This CDR3 is 15 amino acids long. V lost 3 bases, J lost 1 base, and 12 bases lay in between. CDR1 is SGHAT, CDR2 FQNNGV, per germline.

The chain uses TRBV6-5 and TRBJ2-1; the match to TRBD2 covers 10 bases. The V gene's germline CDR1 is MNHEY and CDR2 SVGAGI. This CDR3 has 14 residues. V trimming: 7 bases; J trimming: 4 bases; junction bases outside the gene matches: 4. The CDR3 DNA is TGTGCCAGCACCGCTAGCGGGAGTTACAATGAGCAGTTCTTC. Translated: CASTASGSYNEQFF.

Here the CDR3 reads CASSTPGTRNYF. The CDR3 DNA reads as TGTGCCAGCAGCACCCCCGGGACACGCAATTACTTC. The chain links TRBV5-5 to TRBJ2-4, with D possibly TRBD1 on 6 matching bases. V dropped 4 bases and J dropped 16 bases, with 18 bases sitting between them. The CDR3 contains 12 residues. Per germline, CDR1 SGHKS and CDR2 YYEKEE (reference sequence).

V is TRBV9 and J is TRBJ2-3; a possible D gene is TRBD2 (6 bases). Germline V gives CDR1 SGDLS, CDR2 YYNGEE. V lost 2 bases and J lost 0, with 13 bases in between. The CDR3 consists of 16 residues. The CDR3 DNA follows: TGTGCCAGCAGCGTGCTCGGGGGATCTAGCACAGATACGCAGTATTTT. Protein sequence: CASSVLGGSSTDTQYF.

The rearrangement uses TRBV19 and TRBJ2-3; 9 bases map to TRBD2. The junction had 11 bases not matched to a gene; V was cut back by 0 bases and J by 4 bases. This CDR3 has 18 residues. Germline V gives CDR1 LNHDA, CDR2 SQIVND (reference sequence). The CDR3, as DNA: TGTGCCAGTAGTATAGATCTAGCTAGCGGGACTCCAGCAGATACGCAGTATTTT. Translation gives CASSIDLASGTPADTQYF.

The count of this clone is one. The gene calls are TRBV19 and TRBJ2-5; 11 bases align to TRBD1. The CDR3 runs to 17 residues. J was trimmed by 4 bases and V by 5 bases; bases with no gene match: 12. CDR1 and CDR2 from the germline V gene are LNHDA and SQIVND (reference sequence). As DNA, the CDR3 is TGTGCCAGTAGTTTCCGGGGACAGGGGGTTTACGGAGAGACCCAGTACTTC. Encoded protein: CASSFRGQGVYGETQYF. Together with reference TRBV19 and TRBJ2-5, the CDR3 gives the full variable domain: DGGITQSPKYLFRKEGQNVTLSCEQNLNHDAMYWYRQDPGQGLRLIYYSQIVNDFQKGDIAEGYSVSREKKESFPLTVTSAQKNPTAFYLCASSFRGQGVYGETQYFGPGTRLLVL.

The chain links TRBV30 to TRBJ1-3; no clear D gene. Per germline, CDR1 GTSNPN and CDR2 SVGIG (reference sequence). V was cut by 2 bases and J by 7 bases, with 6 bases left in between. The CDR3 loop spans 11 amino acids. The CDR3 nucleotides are TGTGCCTGGAGTACGGGGAACACCATATATTTT. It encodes CAWSTGNTIYF.

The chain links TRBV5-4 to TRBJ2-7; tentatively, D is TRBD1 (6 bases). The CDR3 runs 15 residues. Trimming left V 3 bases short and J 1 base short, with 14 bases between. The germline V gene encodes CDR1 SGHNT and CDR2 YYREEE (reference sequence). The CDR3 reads CASSWGQGPSYEQYF. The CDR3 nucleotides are TGTGCCAGCAGCTGGGGACAAGGCCCATCCTACGAGCAGTACTTC. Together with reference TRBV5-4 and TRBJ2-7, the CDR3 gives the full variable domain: ETGVTQSPTHLIKTRGQQVTLRCSSQSGHNTVSWYQQALGQGPQFIFQYYREEENGRGNFPPRFSGLQFPNYSSELNVNALELDDSALYLCASSWGQGPSYEQYFGPGTRLTVT.

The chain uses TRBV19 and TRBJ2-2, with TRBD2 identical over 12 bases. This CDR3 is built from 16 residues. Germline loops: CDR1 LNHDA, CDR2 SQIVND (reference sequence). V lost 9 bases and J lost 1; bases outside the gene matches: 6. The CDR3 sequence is CASSRLAGENTGELFF. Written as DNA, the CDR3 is TGTGCCAGCTCAAGACTAGCGGGGGAGAACACCGGGGAGCTGTTTTTT.

CDR3 bases: TGTGCCATTTATTTTGGAGGGAATGGCTACACCTTC. Translation gives CAIYFGGNGYTF. The chain employs TRBV10-3 and TRBJ1-2; D uncertain. The V end lost 9 bases, the J end lost 6 bases, and 14 bases lay between the germline ends. Per the germline V gene, CDR1 is ENHRY and CDR2 is SYGVKD. This CDR3 spans 12 amino acids.

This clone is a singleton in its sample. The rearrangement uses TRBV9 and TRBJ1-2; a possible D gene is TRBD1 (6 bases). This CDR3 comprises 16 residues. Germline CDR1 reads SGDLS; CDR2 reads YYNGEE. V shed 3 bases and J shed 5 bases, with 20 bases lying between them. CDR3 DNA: TGTGCCAGCAGCGCCAGTGCAGGGGCTGATCATTATGGCTACACCTTC. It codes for CASSASAGADHYGYTF.

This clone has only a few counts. CDR3 sequence: CASSFTGGKNTEAFF. The CDR3 DNA reads as TGTGCCAGCAGCTTCACAGGGGGGAAGAACACTGAAGCTTTCTTT. J is TRBJ1-1 and V is TRBV7-3, with 8 bases aligning to TRBD1. V trimming: 3 bases; J trimming: 1 base; junction bases outside the gene matches: 4. Germline CDR1 SGHTA, CDR2 FQGTGA. The CDR3 is 15 residues long.

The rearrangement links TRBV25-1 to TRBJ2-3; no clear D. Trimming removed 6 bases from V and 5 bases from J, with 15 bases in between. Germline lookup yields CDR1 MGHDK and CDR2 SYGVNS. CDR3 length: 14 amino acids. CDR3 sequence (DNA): TGTGCCAGCAGCCCTACCCGCCTTAAAGATACGCAGTATTTT. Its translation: CASSPTRLKDTQYF.

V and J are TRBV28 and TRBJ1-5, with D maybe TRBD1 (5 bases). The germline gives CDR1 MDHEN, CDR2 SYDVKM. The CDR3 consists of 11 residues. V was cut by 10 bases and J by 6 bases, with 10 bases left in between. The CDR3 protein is CATAGGQPQHF. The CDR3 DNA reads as TGTGCCACCGCGGGGGGTCAGCCCCAGCATTTT.

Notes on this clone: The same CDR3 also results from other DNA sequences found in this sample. CDR3 loop: CASSLLREAFF. Here the CDR3 DNA reads TGTGCCAGCAGTTTACTGAGGGAAGCTTTCTTT. This chain connects TRBV28 to TRBJ1-1; unclear D gene. The V gene's germline CDR1 is MDHEN and CDR2 SYDVKM. V dropped 2 bases and J dropped 8 bases, with 6 bases sitting between them. The CDR3 loop spans 11 amino acids.

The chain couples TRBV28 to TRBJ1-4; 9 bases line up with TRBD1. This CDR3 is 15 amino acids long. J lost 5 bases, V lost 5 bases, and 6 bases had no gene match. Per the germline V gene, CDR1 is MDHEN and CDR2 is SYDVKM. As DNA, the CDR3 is TGTGCCAGCAGTGGGGGGGGGACAGGGAATGAAAAACTGTTTTTT. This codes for CASSGGGTGNEKLFF.